The 13 T cell receptor beta chains below all came from one sample that was sequenced in a study of long-term antiretroviral therapy in people with HIV. Assay version v3.0 of immunoSEQ was used, and it was run at survey level. Sequencing was performed with immunoSEQ multiplex PCR; in TCRdb, only in-frame clones are kept and a portion is missing. Of approximately 33,000 clones in the sample, around 82% were seen once. This specimen consisted of unsorted PBMCs, obtained 0.4 years before starting antiretroviral therapy. These TCRs come from a man aged 18 to 29 with HIV.

This clone has only one observation. The gene calls are TRBV5-6 and TRBJ1-1; 8 positions agree with TRBD1. The junction had 4 bases not matched to a gene; V was cut back by 2 bases and J by 1 base. The CDR3 covers 15 residues. Per the germline V gene, CDR1 is SGHDT and CDR2 is YYEEEE. CDR3: CASSLTGTGNTEAFF. CDR3 nucleotide sequence: TGTGCCAGCAGCTTAACCGGGACAGGGAACACTGAAGCTTTCTTT.

This chain joins TRBV7-6 and TRBJ2-2; 7 nucleotides line up with TRBD2. Germline lookup yields CDR1 SGHVS and CDR2 FNYEAQ. Trimming removed 7 bases from V and 4 bases from J; junction bases left unmatched: 12. This CDR3 is built from 16 residues. CDR3 residues: CASNSPWAGVTGELFF. In DNA form, the CDR3 reads TGTGCCAGCAACTCGCCTTGGGCGGGGGTCACCGGGGAGCTGTTTTTT.

The V call is TRBV5-1, the J call TRBJ1-2; D gene ambiguous. This CDR3 region has 15 residues. The germline V and J ends were trimmed by 0 bases and 4 bases, with 13 bases remaining between them. Germline CDR1 and CDR2: SGHRS and YFSETQ. The CDR3 nucleotides read TGCGCCAGCAGCTTGGAACTTTCGGGCTCCTATGGCTACACCTTC. Translated: CASSLELSGSYGYTF.

Worth noting for this clone: Germline is not matched at one junction end, which may reflect a read error. This chain connects TRBV4-3 to TRBJ2-7, with D possibly being TRBD1 (6 bases). The CDR3 totals 9 residues. CDR1 is LGHNA and CDR2 is YSLEER in the germline V gene. The CDR3 loop is CASSQTGIF. The CDR3 bases are TGCGCCAGCAGCCAGACAGGCATCTTC.

The chain employs TRBV5-6 and TRBJ2-1; the D gene is possibly TRBD2 (6 bases). The V gene's germline CDR1 is SGHDT and CDR2 YYEEEE. CDR3 length: 11 amino acids. Deletions cut 5 bases from V and 9 bases from J, with 9 bases between. In DNA, the CDR3 is TGTGCCAGCAGGAGAGCGGGTGAGCAGTTCTTC. Translating gives CASRRAGEQFF.

V and J are TRBV6-6 and TRBJ2-1, with no clear D. The CDR3 sequence is 11 residues long. Germline V gives CDR1 MNHNY, CDR2 SVGAGI (reference sequence). Trimming took 0 bases from V and 8 from J, leaving 2 bases between them. Here the CDR3 DNA reads TGTGCCAGCAGTTACTCCGATGAGCAGTTCTTC. Amino acids: CASSYSDEQFF.

The J gene is TRBJ1-3, the V gene TRBV12-5, with D possibly TRBD1 on 5 matching bases. With 0 bases removed from V and 1 base from J, the gap between germline ends came to 10 bases. CDR1 is LGHNT and CDR2 is FRNRAP in the germline V gene. This CDR3 contains 16 residues. Here the CDR3 reads CASGLVLRGSGNTIYF. The CDR3 DNA reads as TGTGCTAGTGGTTTGGTACTGCGGGGGTCTGGAAACACCATATATTTT.

The chain has TRBV6-5 and TRBJ2-1, with D possibly being TRBD2 (5 bases). CDR1 is MNHEY and CDR2 is SVGAGI in the germline V gene. CDR3 length: 16 amino acids. V dropped 4 bases and J dropped 2 bases, with 15 bases sitting between them. CDR3 in amino acids: CASSSLSAGAYNEQFF. The CDR3 region has the DNA TGTGCCAGCAGTTCCCTCTCGGCCGGGGCCTACAATGAGCAGTTCTTC.

This sequence joins TRBV19 and TRBJ1-5, with a weak D call TRBD1 (5 bases). In germline, CDR1 is LNHDA, CDR2 SQIVND (reference sequence). The CDR3 is 14 residues long. Trimming removed 3 bases from V and 5 bases from J, with 11 bases in between. The CDR3 DNA reads as TGTGCCAGTAGTATCCAGGGAAGGGATCAGCCCCAGCATTTT. It yields the protein CASSIQGRDQPQHF.

The chain links TRBV2 to TRBJ1-2; 8 nucleotides align to TRBD1. Trimming at V came to 5 bases and at J to 2 bases, leaving 4 bases not matched to a gene. The CDR3 is made up of 14 amino acids. Germline assignment: CDR1 SNHLY and CDR2 FYNNEI. The CDR3 region has the DNA TGTGCCAGCAGTACTGGGACAGGAAACTATGGCTACACCTTC. Amino acids: CASSTGTGNYGYTF.

The genes are TRBV27 and TRBJ2-1; D is possibly TRBD2 (6 bases). Germline V CDR1 and CDR2: MNHEY, SMNVEV (reference sequence). V shed 6 bases and J shed 8 bases, with 17 bases lying between them. The CDR3 is 14 amino acids. As DNA, the CDR3 is TGTGCCAGCAGAACACCTCTAGCGCCGGATGAGCAGTTCTTC. Its protein is CASRTPLAPDEQFF.

The J gene is TRBJ2-2, the V gene TRBV5-1; 7 bases line up with TRBD1. This CDR3 has 16 residues. CDR1 is SGHRS, CDR2 YFSETQ, per germline. V lost 9 bases and J lost 0; bases outside the gene matches: 11. The CDR3 DNA reads as TGCGCCACCCGGCTACCAGGGGGACCGAACACCGGGGAGCTGTTTTTT. Its protein product is CATRLPGGPNTGELFF.

The table lists this clone with a count of one. This chain joins TRBV4-1 and TRBJ2-1; 9 nucleotides match TRBD2. Unmatched junction bases numbered 6, after V lost 0 bases and J lost 9 bases. Germline CDR1 MGHRA, CDR2 YSYEKL. CDR3 length: 15 residues. The CDR3 nucleotides are TGCGCCAGCAGCCAAGAAATGCGGGGGGGTGCTGAGCAGTTCTTC. Protein sequence: CASSQEMRGGAEQFF.